The 21 T cell receptor beta chains given below trace back to one sample, sequenced in a study of T-cell reconstitution after alpha-beta-depleted transplantation in children. The TCRbeta library incorporated unique molecular identifiers. TCRdb processed the PCR reads anew with MiXCR; each CDR3 protein has one entry. This sample has under 70,000 distinct CDR3 sequences, with approximately 10% found just once. The sample here was PBMCs, taken before TCRalphabeta/CD19-depleted stem cell transplant. These receptors were collected from a boy under 18 with acute myeloid leukemia, due to receive a stem cell transplant.

This clonotype was observed at least ten times. CDR3 coding DNA: TGTGCCAGCAGTTTTGGGGGATCAAATTCACCCCTCCACTTT. Its translation is CASSFGGSNSPLHF. The gene calls are TRBV12-3 or TRBV12-4 and TRBJ1-6, with D possibly being TRBD1 (5 bases). This CDR3 is built from 14 residues. V was pared by 3 bases and J by 7 bases, with 10 bases between.

There are many counts of this clonotype. V gene TRBV20-1 combines with J gene TRBJ2-6; D might be TRBD1 (6 bases). CDR1 DFQATT and CDR2 SNEGSKA come from the germline V gene (reference sequence). Trimming took off 0 bases at V and 2 bases at J, with 17 bases between the two ends. The CDR3 runs to 18 residues. DNA for the CDR3: TGCAGTGCTAGAGATACAGGGATCGGAAAGGCTGGGGCCAACGTCCTGACTTTC. Amino acids: CSARDTGIGKAGANVLTF.

There are many counts of this clonotype. This chain uses TRBV4-2 with TRBJ2-3; 13 nucleotides match TRBD2. There are 18 residues in the CDR3. Germline loops: CDR1 LGHNA, CDR2 YNFKEQ. V trimming: 0 bases; J trimming: 5 bases; junction bases outside the gene matches: 8. The CDR3 nucleotides read TGTGCCAGCAGCCAAGAGTTCACTAGCGGGGGGGCCGGAGATACGCAGTATTTT. This codes for CASSQEFTSGGAGDTQYF.

This clonotype has a count of ten or more. V gene TRBV15 combines with J gene TRBJ1-2; 8 positions match TRBD1. The CDR3 runs to 15 residues. The V and J ends lost 3 bases and 2 bases, in that order; junction bases with no gene match: 5. Germline CDR1 and CDR2: LNHNV and YYDKDF (reference sequence). In nucleotides, the CDR3 is TGTGCCACCAGCAGCCGGACAGGGCCCAACTATGGCTACACCTTC. It codes for CATSSRTGPNYGYTF.

In its sample, this clonotype was seen many times. The rearrangement uses TRBV10-3 and TRBJ2-2, with D possibly matching TRBD2 (5 bases). Trimming took off 11 bases at V and 1 base at J, with 8 bases between the two ends. The V gene's germline CDR1 is ENHRY and CDR2 SYGVKD. The CDR3 spans 12 residues. CDR3 coding DNA: TGTGCCCACAGCGGGAACACCGGGGAGCTGTTTTTT. Its translation is CAHSGNTGELFF.

The table lists this clonotype with many counts. The CDR3 is CASSPGGPEQFF. The CDR3 region has the DNA TGTGCCAGCAGCCCCGGAGGGCCGGAGCAGTTCTTC. The rearrangement links TRBV7-8 to TRBJ2-1, with a possible D match to TRBD2 (6 bases). The CDR3 sequence is 12 residues long. The V end was cut by 5 bases, the J end by 10 bases, with 12 bases between. Germline CDR1 and CDR2: SGHVS and FQNEAQ. The whole variable domain, filled in from reference TRBV7-8 and TRBJ2-1, reads GAGVSQSPRYKVAKRGQDVALRCDPISGHVSLFWYQQALGQGPEFLTYFQNEAQLDKSGLPSDRFFAERPEGSVSTLKIQRTQQEDSAVYLCASSPGGPEQFFGPGTRLTVL.

This clonotype was counted at least ten times. The J gene is TRBJ2-5, the V gene TRBV4-2, with D hard to call. Germline V gene sequence: CDR1 LGHNA, CDR2 YNFKEQ. V lost 0 bases and J lost 7, with 9 bases in between. CDR3 length: 13 residues. The CDR3 sequence is CASSQESYGTQYF. The CDR3 nucleotides read TGTGCCAGCAGCCAAGAAAGCTATGGGACCCAGTACTTC.

This clonotype showed up many times. The chain has TRBV29-1 and TRBJ1-2; the D gene is possibly TRBD1 (5 bases). Germline loops: CDR1 SQVTM, CDR2 ANQGSEA. The CDR3 has 13 residues. The germline V and J ends were trimmed by 7 bases and 4 bases, with 16 bases remaining between them. This CDR3 is CSGLTASSYGYTF. For the CDR3, the DNA is TGCAGCGGCTTGACAGCCTCCTCCTATGGCTACACCTTC. The whole variable domain, filled in from reference TRBV29-1 and TRBJ1-2, reads SAVISQKPSRDICQRGTSLTIQCQVDSQVTMMFWYRQQPGQSLTLIATANQGSEATYESGFVIDKFPISRPNLTFSTLTVSNMSPEDSSIYLCSGLTASSYGYTFGSGTRLTVV.

This clonotype was seen many times. The CDR3 region is CASSLRLSVQFF. CDR3 DNA sequence: TGTGCCAGCAGCCTGAGACTATCGGTGCAGTTCTTC. V is TRBV7-2 and J is TRBJ2-1, with a tentative D call TRBD2 (5 bases). This CDR3 has 12 residues. Germline-derived CDR1 and CDR2 are SGHTA and FQGNSA. Deletions cut 5 bases from V and 12 bases from J, with 14 bases between.

The rearrangement joins TRBV27 to TRBJ2-3; D uncertain. Trimming left V 3 bases short and J 7 bases short, with 5 bases between. This CDR3 region has 11 residues. CDR1 MNHEY and CDR2 SMNVEV come from the germline V gene (reference sequence). The CDR3 DNA is TGTGCCAGCAGTTTTAACTATACGCAGTATTTT. This encodes CASSFNYTQYF.

On this clonotype: With a much larger clone just one base away, this may be a read error. The rearrangement joins TRBV11-2 to TRBJ1-1; a weak D match, TRBD1 (6 bases). Germline values: CDR1 SGHAT, CDR2 FQNNGV. The CDR3 totals 13 residues. Trimming removed 7 bases at V and 4 bases at J, with 13 bases between. The CDR3 spells CASIYTGSTEAFF. CDR3 coding DNA: TGTGCCAGCATCTACACAGGGAGCACTGAAGCTTTCTTT.

The J gene is TRBJ2-1, the V gene TRBV20-1; D gene uncertain. CDR3 size: 14 residues. The germline V and J ends were trimmed by 2 bases and 0 bases, with 8 bases remaining between them. Germline V gene lookup returns CDR1 DFQATT and CDR2 SNEGSKA (reference sequence). DNA of the CDR3: TGCAGTGCTAGACCTGAGAGCTCCTACAATGAGCAGTTCTTC. Encoded protein: CSARPESSYNEQFF.

In its sample, this clonotype was seen many times. V gene TRBV9 combines with J gene TRBJ2-3, with 9 nucleotides matching TRBD2. Germline V gene data show CDR1 as SGDLS and CDR2 as YYNGEE. The junction had 4 bases not matched to a gene; V was cut back by 0 bases and J by 2 bases. CDR3 size: 16 residues. CDR3 DNA: TGTGCCAGCAGCGTAGGGCGGGGGGGGGTCACAGATACGCAGTATTTT. This codes for CASSVGRGGVTDTQYF.

This clonotype was seen at least ten times. This chain connects TRBV5-1 to TRBJ2-1, with D perhaps TRBD1 or TRBD2 (6 bases each). CDR1 is SGHRS, CDR2 YFSETQ, per germline. The CDR3 has 15 residues. The V gene lost 3 bases and the J gene lost 6 bases, with 16 bases spanning the gap. The DNA of the CDR3 is TGCGCCAGCAGCTCCGCGGGGTCCAGGGGCAATGAGCAGTTCTTC. Translated, it gives CASSSAGSRGNEQFF. The full variable domain, rest sourced from reference TRBV5-1 and TRBJ2-1, is KAGVTQTPRYLIKTRGQQVTLSCSPISGHRSVSWYQQTPGQGLQFLFEYFSETQRNKGNFPGRFSGRQFSNSRSEMNVSTLELGDSALYLCASSSAGSRGNEQFFGPGTRLTVL.

This clonotype was seen at least ten times. This chain connects TRBV12-3 or TRBV12-4 to TRBJ2-3; D gene ambiguous. The CDR3 has 15 amino acids. Between the trimmed V and J ends, which lost 1 base and 6 bases, there was a span of 14 bases. This chain's CDR3 is CASSLGAWSSDTQYF. The CDR3 nucleotides read TGTGCCAGCAGTTTAGGGGCCTGGTCGTCGGATACGCAGTATTTT.

The chain has TRBV20-1 and TRBJ2-5, with D unclear. Germline CDR1 is DFQATT and CDR2 is SNEGSKA (reference sequence). V was clipped by 3 bases and J by 7 bases, with 9 bases between them. This CDR3 has 11 amino acids. The CDR3 here is CSASWMGTQYF. CDR3 nucleotide sequence: TGCAGTGCTAGCTGGATGGGGACCCAGTACTTC.

In this sample, this clonotype turned up a few times. A much larger clone is a single base away; this may be a read error. The V gene is TRBV20-1, the J gene TRBJ2-1; 7 positions match TRBD1. The CDR3 is made up of 16 amino acids. Germline V gives CDR1 DFQATT, CDR2 SNEGSKA (reference sequence). CDR3 coding DNA: TGCTGTGCTAGAGCCCTGGCCGGGGACAGTTACAATGAGCAGTTCTTC. This translates into CCARALAGDSYNEQFF.

This clonotype was detected ten times or more. The rearrangement uses TRBV20-1 and TRBJ1-6; D unresolved. The germline V gene has CDR1 DFQATT and CDR2 SNEGSKA (reference sequence). The CDR3 spans 15 residues. V lost 0 bases, J lost 10 bases, and 16 bases lay in between. Here the CDR3 reads CSARDLGGRASPLHF. As DNA, the CDR3 is TGCAGTGCTAGAGATCTAGGAGGGAGGGCATCACCCCTCCACTTT.

This clonotype was counted a few times. The chain recombines TRBV12-3 or TRBV12-4 with TRBJ2-3; 10 nucleotides align to TRBD1. Germline trimming cut 6 bases from V and 0 bases from J; bases unmatched to any gene: 12. This CDR3 region has 18 residues. This CDR3 is CASSRDRGPRTSTDTQYF. For the CDR3, the DNA is TGTGCCAGCAGCCGTGACAGGGGGCCCAGAACTAGCACAGATACGCAGTATTTT.

This clonotype was found many times. This sequence joins TRBV3-1 and TRBJ2-3, with TRBD2 matching over 10 bases. V shed 1 base, J shed 2 bases, and the junction held 9 bases outside the gene matches. This CDR3 is built from 18 residues. Germline-derived CDR1 and CDR2 are LGHDT and YNNKEL (reference sequence). As DNA, the CDR3 is TGTGCCAGCAGCCAAGGAGGCCTAGCGGGAGACTCCACAGATACGCAGTATTTT. Its protein is CASSQGGLAGDSTDTQYF.

V and J are TRBV6-1 and TRBJ2-3; 7 bases fit TRBD1. The junction had 12 bases not matched to a gene; V was cut back by 5 bases and J by 10 bases. From germline, CDR1 is MNHNS and CDR2 SASEGT. The CDR3 runs to 14 residues. Here the CDR3 reads CASSTAIQGGAQYF. The CDR3 DNA follows: TGTGCCAGCAGTACAGCTATCCAAGGGGGCGCGCAGTATTTT.